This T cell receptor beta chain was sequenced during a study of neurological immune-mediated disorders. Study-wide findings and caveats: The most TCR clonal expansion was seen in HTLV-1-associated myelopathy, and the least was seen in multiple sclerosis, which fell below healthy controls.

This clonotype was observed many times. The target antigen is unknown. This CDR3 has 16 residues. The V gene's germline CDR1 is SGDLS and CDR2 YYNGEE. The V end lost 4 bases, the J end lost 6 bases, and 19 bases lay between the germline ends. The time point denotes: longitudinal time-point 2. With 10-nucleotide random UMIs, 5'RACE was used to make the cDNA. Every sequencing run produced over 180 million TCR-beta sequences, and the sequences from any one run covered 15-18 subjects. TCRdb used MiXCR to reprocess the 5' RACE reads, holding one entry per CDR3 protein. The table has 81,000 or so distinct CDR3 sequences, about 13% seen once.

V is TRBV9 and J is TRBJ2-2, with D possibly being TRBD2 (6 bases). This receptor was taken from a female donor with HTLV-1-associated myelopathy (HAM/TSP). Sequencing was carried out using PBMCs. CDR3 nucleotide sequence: TGTGCCAGCAGCCCTTGGGACTTCTCTAGAGCCGGGGAGCTGTTTTTT. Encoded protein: CASSPWDFSRAGELFF.